These 25 T cell receptor beta chains originate from one sample sequenced in a study of shared clonotypes between healthy human individuals. The table came from immunoSEQ multiplex PCR; TCRdb's copy has only in-frame clones and leaves some out. The sample yields around 2,000,000 clones, approximately 94% seen once. Cells designated naive CD8 were CD45RO-negative and were positively selected for CCR7, with terminally differentiated effector memory CD45RA+ cells excluded. What was sequenced was naive CD8+ T cells sorted from blood. The origin of the receptors is a man younger than 35 in good health.

This clone appeared once. DNA for the CDR3: TGTGCCAGCAGCACCACAGGGGATTTCCTCCCCAGTACTGGGGCTTTCTTT. Translated, it gives CASSTTGDFLPSTGAFF. The chain carries TRBV11-1 and TRBJ1-1; 7 positions match TRBD1. The germline V gene has CDR1 SGHAT and CDR2 FQDESV (reference sequence). CDR3 size: 17 residues. Unmatched junction bases numbered 23, after V lost 5 bases and J lost 11 bases.

V usage is TRBV6-5 and J usage is TRBJ2-7, with TRBD1 identical over 12 bases. CDR3 length: 15 residues. Germline loops: CDR1 MNHEY, CDR2 SVGAGI. J gave up 3 bases and V 5 bases, and 5 bases lay outside the gene matches. Written as DNA, the CDR3 is TGTGCCAGCAGTAAGGGACAGGGGGCTCTCTACGAGCAGTACTTC. This encodes CASSKGQGALYEQYF.

Written as DNA, the CDR3 is TGTGCCAGCAGCTCGCCGGGCCACCGGAGCGAGCAGTACTTC. Translating gives CASSSPGHRSEQYF. This chain joins TRBV13 and TRBJ2-7, with D unresolved. The germline V gene has CDR1 PRHDT and CDR2 FYEKMQ (reference sequence). The CDR3 spans 14 residues. V was clipped by 4 bases and J by 6 bases, with 16 bases between them.

On this clone itself: Germline and junction disagree at one end, which may indicate a read error. The chain is built from TRBV7-2 and TRBJ2-1; 10 positions match TRBD2. Germline-derived CDR1 and CDR2 are SGHTA and FQGNSA. The CDR3 covers 15 residues. The CDR3 is CASSLAGVMGYEQFF. The CDR3 nucleotides are TGTGCCAGCAGCCTAGCGGGAGTCATGGGCTATGAGCAGTTCTTC.

The V and J genes are TRBV15 and TRBJ2-5, with 8 nucleotides matching TRBD1. Germline CDR1 reads LNHNV; CDR2 reads YYDKDF (reference sequence). The CDR3 runs 16 residues. V lost 0 bases to trimming and J lost 9 bases; unmatched junction nucleotides: 12. The CDR3 spells CATSREYLTGEAAQYF. The CDR3 DNA follows: TGTGCCACCAGCAGAGAATATCTGACAGGGGAGGCGGCCCAGTACTTC. The entire variable domain, with the rest obtained from reference TRBV15 and TRBJ2-5, is as follows: DAMVIQNPRYQVTQFGKPVTLSCSQTLNHNVMYWYQQKSSQAPKLLFHYYDKDFNNEADTPDNFQSRRPNTSFCFLDIRSPGLGDTAMYLCATSREYLTGEAAQYFGPGTRLLVL.

The rearrangement joins TRBV5-6 to TRBJ2-7; D gene unclear. The CDR3 has 15 residues. The germline V and J ends were trimmed by 3 bases and 2 bases, with 15 bases remaining between them. CDR1 and CDR2 (germline): SGHDT, YYEEEE. The CDR3 loop is CASSSFEDIPYEQYF. For the CDR3, the DNA is TGTGCCAGCAGCTCTTTCGAGGATATCCCCTACGAGCAGTACTTC.

V and J are TRBV30 and TRBJ1-2; D uncertain. Germline V gene sequence: CDR1 GTSNPN, CDR2 SVGIG (reference sequence). The CDR3 totals 12 residues. Trimming left V 4 bases short and J 7 bases short, with 13 bases between. In nucleotides, the CDR3 is TGTGCCTGGAATGTGGAAGCTAGTGGCTACACCTTC. Translated: CAWNVEASGYTF.

This chain links TRBV6-6 with TRBJ1-1; D is undetermined. Germline CDR1 MNHNY, CDR2 SVGAGI (reference sequence). Trimming removed 7 bases at V and 0 bases at J, with 12 bases between. The CDR3 sequence is 14 residues long. The CDR3 coding sequence is TGTGCCAGCATCCATGTACTTATGAACACTGAAGCTTTCTTT. It yields the protein CASIHVLMNTEAFF.

In nucleotides, the CDR3 is TGTGCCAGCAGCCCCGGCGGTCCCGGGGAGCTGTTTTTT. It codes for CASSPGGPGELFF. V usage is TRBV6-5 and J usage is TRBJ2-2; D remains ambiguous. There are 13 residues in the CDR3. V was trimmed by 6 bases and J by 6 bases, leaving 11 bases between them. Germline V CDR1 and CDR2: MNHEY, SVGAGI.

This chain joins TRBV7-9 and TRBJ2-7; TRBD1 might be the D (5 bases). V was clipped by 6 bases and J by 3 bases, with 15 bases between them. CDR1 is SEHNR, CDR2 FQNEAQ, per germline (reference sequence). The CDR3 sequence is 14 residues long. The CDR3 loop reads CASRHDSFLYEQYF. DNA of the CDR3: TGTGCCAGCAGACACGACAGCTTTCTCTACGAGCAGTACTTC.

V is TRBV19 and J is TRBJ2-5, with D hard to call. The V end was cut by 3 bases, the J end by 5 bases, with 10 bases between. In germline, CDR1 is LNHDA, CDR2 SQIVND (reference sequence). There are 13 residues in the CDR3. CDR3 protein: CASSMILWETQYF. CDR3 nucleotides: TGTGCCAGTAGTATGATACTTTGGGAGACCCAGTACTTC.

The chain employs TRBV9 and TRBJ2-5; 13 nucleotides agree with TRBD2. Germline V lookup: CDR1 SGDLS, CDR2 YYNGEE. The CDR3 consists of 20 residues. The J segment lost 0 bases and the V segment lost 0 bases, leaving 11 bases of the junction unmatched. The CDR3 sequence is CASSVEYGTSGDWYQETQYF. The CDR3 DNA is TGTGCCAGCAGCGTAGAATATGGGACTAGCGGGGATTGGTACCAAGAGACCCAGTACTTC.

The V gene is TRBV2, the J gene TRBJ2-3, with D uncertain. V was pared by 4 bases and J by 5 bases, with 7 bases between. In germline, CDR1 is SNHLY, CDR2 FYNNEI. The CDR3 has 12 amino acids. The DNA for the CDR3 is TGTGCCAGCAGTGGTCCTGAAGATACGCAGTATTTT. This translates into CASSGPEDTQYF.

The rearrangement uses TRBV30 and TRBJ2-2; 7 nucleotides agree with TRBD1. The trim removed 3 bases at V and 3 bases at J, leaving 1 base unmatched. Germline V CDR1 and CDR2: GTSNPN, SVGIG (reference sequence). The CDR3 sequence is 13 residues long. This CDR3 is CAWSRGYTGELFF. The DNA of the CDR3 is TGTGCCTGGAGCAGGGGGTACACCGGGGAGCTGTTTTTT.

The genes are TRBV5-6 and TRBJ1-3; weak D call: TRBD1 (5 bases). V lost 5 bases to trimming and J lost 2 bases, with 11 bases between them. This CDR3 spans 14 amino acids. CDR1 is SGHDT, CDR2 YYEEEE, per germline. The CDR3 loop reads CASSRGEAGNTIYF. CDR3 DNA: TGTGCCAGCAGTCGGGGGGAGGCTGGAAACACCATATATTTT.

The rearrangement uses TRBV5-8 and TRBJ2-1; possibly TRBD1 or TRBD2 for D (5 bases each). From germline, CDR1 is SGHTS and CDR2 YDEGEE. The CDR3 has 15 amino acids. The ends were cut back, 1 base at V and 9 bases at J, with 17 bases in the middle. The CDR3 spells CASSLWGYVSSEQFF. The CDR3 nucleotides read TGTGCCAGCAGCTTGTGGGGGTATGTGAGTAGTGAGCAGTTCTTC.

The chain employs TRBV30 and TRBJ2-1, with D unclear. Germline V gene sequence: CDR1 GTSNPN, CDR2 SVGIG (reference sequence). With 0 bases removed from V and 7 bases from J, the gap between germline ends came to 10 bases. CDR3 length: 13 residues. The CDR3, as DNA: TGTGCCTGGAGTGTAAGTCCGAGAAATGAGCAGTTCTTC. Residues: CAWSVSPRNEQFF.

J is TRBJ1-2 and V is TRBV27, with D tentatively TRBD1 (6 bases). Germline values: CDR1 MNHEY, CDR2 SMNVEV (reference sequence). This CDR3 comprises 14 residues. With 5 bases removed from V and 2 bases from J, the gap between germline ends came to 12 bases. As DNA, the CDR3 is TGTGCCAGCAGTAAAGGGGGTCTAAACTATGGCTACACCTTC. Protein sequence: CASSKGGLNYGYTF.

The V gene is TRBV7-6, the J gene TRBJ2-7; 7 nucleotides align to TRBD2. The junction had 8 bases not matched to a gene; V was cut back by 1 base and J by 2 bases. The CDR3 runs 16 residues. The germline gives CDR1 SGHVS, CDR2 FNYEAQ. CDR3 nucleotide sequence: TGTGCCAGCAGCTTAGATGGCACTAGCGTGCCCTACGAGCAGTACTTC. Translation gives CASSLDGTSVPYEQYF.

This chain joins TRBV12-5 and TRBJ2-7, with a possible D match to TRBD1 (5 bases). The length of the CDR3 is 13 residues. The germline V gene has CDR1 LGHNT and CDR2 FRNRAP. V lost 1 base to trimming and J lost 6 bases, with 10 bases between them. This CDR3 is CASGLGTGVEQYF. CDR3 DNA: TGTGCTAGTGGTTTGGGAACAGGAGTCGAGCAGTACTTC.

The J gene is TRBJ2-3, the V gene TRBV18; D gene unclear. This CDR3 is built from 14 residues. V was cut by 4 bases and J by 1 base, with 9 bases left in between. Germline V gene lookup returns CDR1 KGHSH and CDR2 LQKENI. CDR3 bases: TGTGCCAGCTCACTAGCTGTGGGCACAGATACGCAGTATTTT. Amino acids: CASSLAVGTDTQYF.

This rearrangement joins TRBV7-9 to TRBJ2-3; possible D gene TRBD1, 5 bases. CDR1 is SEHNR and CDR2 is FQNEAQ in the germline V gene (reference sequence). This CDR3 has 16 amino acids. Trimming shortened V by 4 bases and J by 3 bases, and 17 bases separated the two germline ends. The CDR3: CASSSSDYPGTDTQYF. DNA of the CDR3: TGTGCCAGCAGCTCCTCGGATTATCCAGGGACAGATACGCAGTATTTT. The full variable domain, rest sourced from reference TRBV7-9 and TRBJ2-3, is DTGVSQNPRHKITKRGQNVTFRCDPISEHNRLYWYRQTLGQGPEFLTYFQNEAQLEKSRLLSDRFSAERPKGSFSTLEIQRTEQGDSAMYLCASSSSDYPGTDTQYFGPGTRLTVL.

V and J are TRBV6-1 and TRBJ2-7; D is perhaps TRBD1 (6 bases). The CDR3 totals 15 residues. V was trimmed by 5 bases and J by 3 bases, leaving 17 bases between them. Germline lookup yields CDR1 MNHNS and CDR2 SASEGT. In nucleotides, the CDR3 is TGTGCCAGCAGTCTGGGAAACCGGGACAACTACGAGCAGTACTTC. It yields the protein CASSLGNRDNYEQYF.

V and J are TRBV6-1 and TRBJ2-7; 7 bases align to TRBD1. V shed 7 bases and J 0 bases; nucleotides not matched to a gene: 3. This CDR3 has 13 residues. Germline lookup yields CDR1 MNHNS and CDR2 SASEGT. CDR3 sequence reads: CASKGQLSYEQYF. CDR3 nucleotides: TGTGCCAGCAAGGGACAGCTCTCCTACGAGCAGTACTTC.

The chain couples TRBV4-1 to TRBJ1-4; D not certain. V was pared by 2 bases and J by 0 bases, with 7 bases between. The CDR3 length is 15 residues. CDR1 is MGHRA and CDR2 is YSYEKL in the germline V gene. The CDR3 sequence: CASSQLPSTNEKLFF. The CDR3 nucleotides read TGCGCCAGCAGCCAACTCCCGTCAACTAATGAAAAACTGTTTTTT.